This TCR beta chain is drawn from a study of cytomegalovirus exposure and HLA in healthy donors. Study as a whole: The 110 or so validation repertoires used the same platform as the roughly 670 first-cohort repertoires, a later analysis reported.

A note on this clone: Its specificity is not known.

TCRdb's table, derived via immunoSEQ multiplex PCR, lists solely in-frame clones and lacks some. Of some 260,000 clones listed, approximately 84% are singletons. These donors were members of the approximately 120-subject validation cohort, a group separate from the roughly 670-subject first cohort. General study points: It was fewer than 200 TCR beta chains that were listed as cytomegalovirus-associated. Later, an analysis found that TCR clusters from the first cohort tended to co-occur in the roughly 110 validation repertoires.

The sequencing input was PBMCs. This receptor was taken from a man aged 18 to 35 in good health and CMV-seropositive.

CDR3 in amino acids: CASSLQGATEAFF. DNA of the CDR3: TGTGCCAGCAGCTTACAGGGGGCCACTGAAGCTTTCTTT. The chain carries TRBV7-2 and TRBJ1-1; 8 bases are a match to TRBD1. Per the germline V gene, CDR1 is SGHTA and CDR2 is FQGNSA. Trimming at V came to 2 bases and at J to 4 bases, leaving 0 bases not matched to a gene. The CDR3 covers 13 residues.